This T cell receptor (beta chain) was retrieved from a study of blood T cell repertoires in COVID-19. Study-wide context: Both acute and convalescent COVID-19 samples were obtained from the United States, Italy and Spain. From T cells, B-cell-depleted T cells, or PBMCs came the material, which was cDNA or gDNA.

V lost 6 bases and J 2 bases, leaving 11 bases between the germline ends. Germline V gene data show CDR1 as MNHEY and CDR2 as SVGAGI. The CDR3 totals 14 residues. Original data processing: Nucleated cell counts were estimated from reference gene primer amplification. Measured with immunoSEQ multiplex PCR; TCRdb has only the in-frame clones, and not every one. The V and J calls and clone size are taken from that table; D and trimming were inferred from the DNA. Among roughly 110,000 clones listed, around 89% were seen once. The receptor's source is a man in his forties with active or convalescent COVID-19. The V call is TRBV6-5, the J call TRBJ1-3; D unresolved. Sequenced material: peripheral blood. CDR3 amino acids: CASRTDMTGNTIYF. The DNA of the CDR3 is TGTGCCAGCAGAACCGACATGACTGGAAACACCATATATTTT.